This passage covers 4 T cell receptor beta chains from one sample sequenced in a study of blood T cells in healthy people across ages. Then a second PCR, running about 6 to 11 cycles, was carried out with a sample-barcoded 5' primer and a J-beta primer mix. TCRdb called the 5' RACE reads again in MiXCR, with one record for every CDR3 protein. The table records 650,000 or so distinct CDR3 sequences, over 40% of them present only once. Sequencing was done on a sample of blood. These receptors were collected from a woman aged 80 or over in good health.

The sample holds one count of this clonotype. The chain couples TRBV15 to TRBJ1-2, with a possible D match to TRBD1 (5 bases). Germline V CDR1 and CDR2: LNHNV, YYDKDF (reference sequence). The V end was cut by 8 bases, the J end by 3 bases, with 16 bases between. This CDR3 contains 14 residues. CDR3 nucleotides: TGTGCCACCTCCGGTGAGGAGGGGTACTATGGCTACACCTTC. Translating it yields CATSGEEGYYGYTF.

This clonotype has ten or more counts. The gene calls are TRBV27 and TRBJ2-3, with 8 positions matching TRBD2. The V gene end was trimmed by 5 bases and the J gene end by 5 bases; junction bases not matched to a gene: 9. The CDR3 runs to 15 residues. Per the germline V gene, CDR1 is MNHEY and CDR2 is SMNVEV (reference sequence). The CDR3 protein is CASSPGVAGRDTQYF. As DNA, the CDR3 is TGTGCCAGCAGTCCCGGGGTAGCGGGAAGAGATACGCAGTATTTT.

In regard to this clonotype: The junction differs from germline at one of its ends, possibly a read error. The chain joins TRBV29-1 to TRBJ2-2, with TRBD1 as a possible D gene (6 bases). Germline V gene lookup returns CDR1 SQVTM and CDR2 ANQGSEA. The CDR3 contains 15 residues. The CDR3 DNA follows: TGCAGCGTAACCGGGACAAGTTCGAACACCGGGGAACTGTTTTTT. Translated, it gives CSVTGTSSNTGELFF.

This clonotype has a single count. The chain has TRBV29-1 and TRBJ1-2; D is unresolved. CDR1 is SQVTM and CDR2 is ANQGSEA in the germline V gene. V gave up 7 bases and J gave up 3 bases, with 12 bases separating them. CDR3 size: 12 residues. CDR3 sequence: CSALLWDYGYTF. CDR3 coding DNA: TGCAGCGCCCTTCTCTGGGACTATGGCTACACCTTC.